This T cell receptor beta chain emerged from a study of T cells in Graves' hyperthyroidism and ophthalmopathy. Study in general: Pretreatment peripheral blood was obtained at initial diagnosis.

Amplified TCR beta CDR3 regions came from RNA transcripts. Researchers ran a first-round RT-PCR on the TCR CDR3 using the HTBI primer set. TCRdb redid the calling of the multiplex PCR reads with MiXCR, one entry per CDR3 protein. The table lists 350,000 to 400,000 distinct CDR3 sequences, about 15% of them singletons, with about 30% in the top ten. Trimming cost V 6 bases and J 0 bases; bases outside gene matches: 3. The CDR3 runs 14 residues. Germline V gene sequence: CDR1 LNHDA, CDR2 SQIVND (reference sequence). The sequence was collected from a woman aged 25 to 39 with Graves' hyperthyroidism. V usage is TRBV19 and J usage is TRBJ2-7; 9 bases match TRBD1. The sample consisted of blood. The CDR3 loop is CASRKQGASYEQYF. Written as DNA, the CDR3 is TGTGCCAGTAGAAAACAGGGGGCCTCCTACGAGCAGTACTTC.